Following are 21 T cell receptor beta chains from one sample sequenced in a study of CXCR3-negative and CXCR3-positive naive CD8 T cells. Each TRB cDNA library was prepared by 5' RACE (with UMI labels). TCRdb reprocessed the 5' RACE reads; each CDR3 protein has one entry and no DNA is given. The sample table sets out tens of thousands of distinct CDR3 sequences. The sequencing input was naive CXCR3- CD8+ T cells from blood. Subset denoted: CD45RO-CCR7+CD27+CD95- naive CD8+ T cells lacking CXCR3 (TNR3-). The receptor set was obtained from a human donor in good health. Some clones in this sample may be carry-over from other donors' samples.

V is TRBV13 and J is TRBJ1-2; the TRBD1 assignment by TCRdb is unverifiable without DNA. The CDR3 runs to 14 residues. Germline CDR1 reads PRHDT; CDR2 reads FYEKMQ (reference sequence). This CDR3 is CASSSRQGNYGYTF.

This chain uses TRBV25-1 with TRBJ1-1; with no DNA, the TCRdb D assignment of TRBD1 cannot be verified. This CDR3 is built from 15 residues. From germline, CDR1 is MGHDK and CDR2 SYGVNS. CDR3 sequence reads: CASKGGDYMNTEAFF.

The V call is TRBV12-3 or TRBV12-4, the J call TRBJ2-7; TCRdb picks TRBD1, but there is no DNA to check that call. The CDR3 consists of 15 residues. The CDR3 loop reads CASSSPWQRGYEQYF.

V usage is TRBV11-3 and J usage is TRBJ1-1; TCRdb returns TRBD1, unconfirmable since there is no DNA. CDR1 SGHNT and CDR2 YENEEA come from the germline V gene. The CDR3 is 15 residues long. CDR3 protein: CASSLAGGASTEAFF.

V and J are TRBV7-2 and TRBJ2-7; TCRdb designates TRBD2, a call that cannot be tested without DNA. Germline values: CDR1 SGHTA, CDR2 FQGNSA. The CDR3 contains 15 residues. The CDR3 region is CASSLASGGAYEQYF.

The rearrangement uses TRBV20-1 and TRBJ1-1; lacking DNA, the TRBD1 call made by TCRdb goes unchecked. From germline, CDR1 is DFQATT and CDR2 SNEGSKA (reference sequence). This CDR3 contains 14 residues. Here the CDR3 reads CSARDGGQEVEAFF.

This chain links TRBV29-1 with TRBJ1-2. The germline V gene has CDR1 SQVTM and CDR2 ANQGSEA. CDR3 length: 12 amino acids. The CDR3: CSVEWAGYGYTF.

The CDR3: CASSIGTGVPNYGYTF. The V and J genes are TRBV19 and TRBJ1-2. The CDR3 runs 16 residues. Germline-derived CDR1 and CDR2 are LNHDA and SQIVND (reference sequence).

The chain employs TRBV3-2 and TRBJ2-4. TRBV3-2 is shown as a pseudogene. The CDR3 has 14 residues. The CDR3 region is CASSRDTFKNIQYF.

The chain carries TRBV7-9 and TRBJ2-7. The germline gives CDR1 SEHNR, CDR2 FQNEAQ (reference sequence). The CDR3 contains 14 residues. CDR3 sequence reads: CASSSGSTPYEQYF.

The V gene is TRBV4-2, the J gene TRBJ2-7; TCRdb's D call, TRBD1, is unchecked because there is no DNA. The CDR3 has 14 residues. Germline V gene sequence: CDR1 LGHNA, CDR2 YNFKEQ. The CDR3 here is CASSQDQGVYEQYF.

This chain joins TRBV10-1 and TRBJ2-1. Germline CDR1 reads WNHNN; CDR2 reads SYGVQD (reference sequence). This CDR3 spans 15 amino acids. This CDR3 is CASSESVGSGNEQFF.

The chain employs TRBV12-3 or TRBV12-4 and TRBJ2-7; the D call of TRBD2 rests on TCRdb alone, since no DNA is present to check it. This CDR3 has 18 residues. The CDR3 here is CASSFVLGSSGGPYEQYF.

The chain links TRBV25-1 to TRBJ2-5; the TCRdb call, TRBD1, lacks DNA for checking. The CDR3 has 15 amino acids. Germline loops: CDR1 MGHDK, CDR2 SYGVNS. CDR3 amino acids: CASSEVYGTRETQYF.

This chain links TRBV7-9 with TRBJ2-5. The V gene's germline CDR1 is SEHNR and CDR2 FQNEAQ (reference sequence). This CDR3 has 13 amino acids. CDR3 region: CASSFEDQETQYF.

J is TRBJ2-2 and V is TRBV13. The CDR3 totals 12 residues. Germline CDR1 reads PRHDT; CDR2 reads FYEKMQ (reference sequence). This CDR3 is CASREDTGELFF.

The chain links TRBV7-8 to TRBJ2-3. There are 11 residues in the CDR3. Germline CDR1 is SGHVS and CDR2 is FQNEAQ. The CDR3 region is CASSSSDTQYF. The whole variable domain, remainder taken from reference TRBV7-8 and TRBJ2-3, is GAGVSQSPRYKVAKRGQDVALRCDPISGHVSLFWYQQALGQGPEFLTYFQNEAQLDKSGLPSDRFFAERPEGSVSTLKIQRTQQEDSAVYLCASSSSDTQYFGPGTRLTVL.

The chain recombines TRBV7-9 with TRBJ1-5; no DNA is available, so the TRBD1 call from TCRdb remains unchecked. The CDR3 extends over 21 amino acids. The germline gives CDR1 SEHNR, CDR2 FQNEAQ (reference sequence). The CDR3 here is CASSHLVDRVRQYLSNQPQHF.

The J gene is TRBJ2-7, the V gene TRBV14. The germline CDR1 and CDR2 sequences are SGHDN and FVKESK. CDR3 size: 15 residues. The CDR3 is CASSQEAGPTYEQYF.

CDR3 in amino acids: CASSSWGANEQFF. The rearrangement uses TRBV7-2 and TRBJ2-1; TCRdb names TRBD1, which stays unverified in the absence of DNA. CDR1 SGHTA and CDR2 FQGNSA come from the germline V gene. CDR3 length: 13 residues.

This chain links TRBV29-1 with TRBJ1-2. Germline CDR1 is SQVTM and CDR2 is ANQGSEA. The length of the CDR3 is 13 residues. The CDR3 here is CSVEPPVWDGYTF. The full variable domain, its missing parts supplied by reference TRBV29-1 and TRBJ1-2, is SAVISQKPSRDICQRGTSLTIQCQVDSQVTMMFWYRQQPGQSLTLIATANQGSEATYESGFVIDKFPISRPNLTFSTLTVSNMSPEDSSIYLCSVEPPVWDGYTFGSGTRLTVV.